Below are 28 T cell receptor beta chains sequenced from a single sample in a study of control samples from healthy donors and cancer patients. The data were produced by immunoSEQ multiplex PCR, yet TCRdb's version contains in-frame clones alone and is incomplete. Counted here are about 40,000 clones, roughly nine tenths occurring once; the ten biggest clones make up 3.6%. The sequenced material came from blood. The receptors were gathered from a woman aged 45-65 years in good health.

This chain joins TRBV19 and TRBJ1-2; 11 bases map to TRBD1. The CDR3 has 14 residues. V shed 11 bases and J 3 bases; nucleotides not matched to a gene: 8. Per the germline V gene, CDR1 is LNHDA and CDR2 is SQIVND (reference sequence). Written as DNA, the CDR3 is TGTGCCTCCCGTGGGACAGGGGGGGACTATGGCTACACCTTC. The encoded protein is CASRGTGGDYGYTF.

J is TRBJ1-2 and V is TRBV7-8; 8 bases fit TRBD1. CDR3 length equals 15 residues. Germline-derived CDR1 and CDR2 are SGHVS and FQNEAQ. V dropped 5 bases and J dropped 4; count of bases not matched to a gene: 9. The CDR3 protein is CASSPRQGPVYGYTF. In DNA form, the CDR3 reads TGTGCCAGCAGCCCGCGACAGGGGCCGGTCTATGGCTACACCTTC.

The chain combines TRBV7-2 with TRBJ1-1; D gene unclear. V was pared by 3 bases and J by 2 bases, with 10 bases between. This CDR3 has 14 amino acids. In germline, CDR1 is SGHTA, CDR2 FQGNSA. The CDR3 sequence: CASSLNGANTEAFF. The CDR3 DNA is TGTGCCAGCAGCTTGAACGGCGCAAACACTGAAGCTTTCTTT.

In this sample, this clone turned up once. V and J are TRBV6-5 and TRBJ1-1, with D possibly being TRBD1 (6 bases). Trimming took off 6 bases at V and 6 bases at J, with 14 bases between the two ends. Germline CDR1 MNHEY, CDR2 SVGAGI. This CDR3 has 13 residues. The DNA for the CDR3 is TGTGCCAGCAGCCAACCCCAGGGGCCTGAAGCTTTCTTT. Residues: CASSQPQGPEAFF.

The count of this clone is one. This rearrangement joins TRBV7-3 to TRBJ2-3; D possibly corresponds to TRBD1 (6 bases). The CDR3 consists of 12 residues. CDR1 and CDR2 (germline): SGHTA, FQGTGA. V gave up 4 bases and J gave up 6 bases, with 8 bases separating them. CDR3 in amino acids: CASSSQGDTQYF. The CDR3 nucleotides are TGTGCCAGCAGCTCCCAGGGGGATACGCAGTATTTT. Using reference TRBV7-3 and TRBJ2-3 for the parts outside the CDR3, the full variable domain is GAGVSQTPSNKVTEKGKYVELRCDPISGHTALYWYRQSLGQGPEFLIYFQGTGAADDSGLPNDRFFAVRPEGSVSTLKIQRTERGDSAVYLCASSSQGDTQYFGPGTRLTVL.

This chain connects TRBV28 to TRBJ1-4, with D tentatively TRBD1 (5 bases). From germline, CDR1 is MDHEN and CDR2 SYDVKM. The CDR3 length is 11 residues. The V gene lost 3 bases and the J gene lost 13 bases, with 9 bases spanning the gap. CDR3 loop: CASSLGLGLFF. CDR3 coding DNA: TGTGCCAGCAGTTTGGGACTAGGACTGTTTTTT.

The genes are TRBV24-1 and TRBJ2-5; 7 bases are a match to TRBD2. Germline CDR1 and CDR2: KGHDR and SFDVKD. V trimming: 9 bases; J trimming: 5 bases; junction bases outside the gene matches: 5. This CDR3 contains 12 residues. CDR3: CATGGGTETQYF. In DNA, the CDR3 is TGTGCCACCGGGGGGGGTACGGAGACCCAGTACTTC.

J is TRBJ2-7 and V is TRBV19; a weak D match, TRBD2 (5 bases). The V end lost 3 bases, the J end lost 2 bases, and 14 bases lay between the germline ends. This CDR3 comprises 15 residues. Germline CDR1 is LNHDA and CDR2 is SQIVND (reference sequence). CDR3 loop: CASSMGRGRTYEQYF. The CDR3 bases are TGTGCCAGTAGTATGGGGAGAGGTAGGACCTACGAGCAGTACTTC.

The chain uses TRBV6-5 and TRBJ2-7; 9 bases align to TRBD1. Germline V gene lookup returns CDR1 MNHEY and CDR2 SVGAGI. This CDR3 spans 13 amino acids. V was pared by 8 bases and J by 5 bases, with 7 bases of the junction left unmatched. The CDR3 bases are TGTGCCAGCGGCCGACAGGGGGGCAACGAGCAGTACTTC. It codes for CASGRQGGNEQYF.

V usage is TRBV6-5 and J usage is TRBJ2-7; 7 bases align to TRBD1. The V and J ends lost 6 bases and 4 bases, in that order; junction bases with no gene match: 9. The CDR3 extends over 14 amino acids. The germline V gene has CDR1 MNHEY and CDR2 SVGAGI. The CDR3 DNA reads TGTGCCAGCAGGTCCAGGGGGTGGTTGTACGAGCAGTACTTC. This sequence encodes CASRSRGWLYEQYF.

This rearrangement joins TRBV7-2 to TRBJ1-2; D unclear. Germline-derived CDR1 and CDR2 are SGHTA and FQGNSA. With 2 bases removed from V and 2 bases from J, the gap between germline ends came to 15 bases. The CDR3 totals 16 residues. The CDR3 spells CASSLKVAKQNYGYTF. The CDR3 nucleotides read TGTGCCAGCAGCTTAAAAGTCGCCAAACAGAACTATGGCTACACCTTC. Based on the CDR3 plus reference TRBV7-2 and TRBJ1-2, the full variable domain is GAGVSQSPSNKVTEKGKDVELRCDPISGHTALYWYRQSLGQGLEFLIYFQGNSAPDKSGLPSDRFSAERTGGSVSTLTIQRTQQEDSAVYLCASSLKVAKQNYGYTFGSGTRLTVV.

The chain uses TRBV4-1 and TRBJ1-1; D unresolved. V lost 8 bases, J lost 1 base, and 26 bases lay in between. CDR3 length: 18 residues. Germline values: CDR1 MGHRA, CDR2 YSYEKL. Here the CDR3 reads CASSQFLRGSFSNTEAFF. The CDR3 DNA reads TGCGCCAGCTCCCAATTTCTACGGGGTTCCTTCTCGAACACTGAAGCTTTCTTT.

The V gene is TRBV6-5, the J gene TRBJ1-6; TRBD1 is a possible D gene (6 bases). V lost 6 bases and J 8 bases, leaving 14 bases between the germline ends. CDR1 is MNHEY, CDR2 SVGAGI, per germline. The length of the CDR3 is 14 residues. The CDR3 bases are TGTGCCAGCAGGCCTTACAGGGAGTATTCACCCCTCCACTTT. Protein sequence: CASRPYREYSPLHF.

This clone was recorded only once. The chain recombines TRBV7-2 with TRBJ2-2; D unclear. V lost 1 base and J 4 bases, leaving 13 bases between the germline ends. The CDR3 covers 16 residues. Per germline, CDR1 SGHTA and CDR2 FQGNSA. The CDR3 bases are TGTGCCAGCAGCTTAGTGCCGGGTCCTCTCACCGGGGAGCTGTTTTTT. Translating gives CASSLVPGPLTGELFF. Using reference TRBV7-2 and TRBJ2-2 for the parts outside the CDR3, the full variable domain is GAGVSQSPSNKVTEKGKDVELRCDPISGHTALYWYRQSLGQGLEFLIYFQGNSAPDKSGLPSDRFSAERTGGSVSTLTIQRTQQEDSAVYLCASSLVPGPLTGELFFGEGSRLTVL.

The V and J genes are TRBV7-8 and TRBJ1-5; D remains unclear. The germline V and J ends were trimmed by 5 bases and 7 bases, with 12 bases remaining between them. The CDR3 totals 13 residues. Germline V CDR1 and CDR2: SGHVS, FQNEAQ. CDR3 sequence reads: CASSAHERQPQHF. Written as DNA, the CDR3 is TGTGCCAGCAGCGCACACGAAAGACAGCCCCAGCATTTT.

This chain uses TRBV28 with TRBJ2-5; 7 bases match TRBD2. Germline assignment: CDR1 MDHEN and CDR2 SYDVKM. The CDR3 consists of 14 residues. Unmatched junction bases numbered 8, after V lost 8 bases and J lost 2 bases. The CDR3: CASQVSGKQETQYF. The CDR3 DNA is TGTGCCAGCCAGGTGAGCGGGAAACAAGAGACCCAGTACTTC.

V and J are TRBV2 and TRBJ1-2, with 9 bases fitting TRBD1. The CDR3 runs to 14 residues. CDR1 SNHLY and CDR2 FYNNEI come from the germline V gene. V dropped 7 bases and J dropped 3; count of bases not matched to a gene: 6. CDR3 sequence: CASIPGQGDYGYTF. The CDR3 DNA sequence: TGTGCCAGCATTCCGGGACAGGGTGACTATGGCTACACCTTC.

This chain joins TRBV6-5 and TRBJ2-7; D is perhaps TRBD1 (5 bases). The germline CDR1 and CDR2 sequences are MNHEY and SVGAGI. The CDR3 consists of 14 residues. The ends were cut back, 8 bases at V and 1 base at J, with 15 bases in the middle. CDR3 protein: CASRSTELSYEQYF. The CDR3 bases are TGTGCCAGCCGATCGACAGAATTATCCTACGAGCAGTACTTC.

The chain is built from TRBV5-1 and TRBJ2-5; D is possibly TRBD2 (5 bases). V lost 2 bases, J lost 2 bases, and 10 bases lay in between. Germline values: CDR1 SGHRS, CDR2 YFSETQ. The CDR3 runs 14 residues. The CDR3: CASSLSGSQETQYF. The CDR3 coding sequence is TGCGCCAGCAGCTTATCGGGGTCACAAGAGACCCAGTACTTC.

The rearrangement joins TRBV28 to TRBJ1-5; no firm D call. Germline V CDR1 and CDR2: MDHEN, SYDVKM. The CDR3 loop spans 12 amino acids. V was pared by 7 bases and J by 6 bases, with 10 bases between. The CDR3 loop reads CASILSGQPQHF. As DNA, the CDR3 is TGTGCCAGCATCTTATCGGGTCAGCCCCAGCATTTT.

The genes are TRBV19 and TRBJ1-2; TRBD1 might be the D (6 bases). CDR3 length: 12 amino acids. Trimming removed 9 bases at V and 5 bases at J, with 13 bases between. CDR1 is LNHDA, CDR2 SQIVND, per germline (reference sequence). CDR3: CASRGAGYGYTF. The DNA of the CDR3 is TGTGCCAGCCGGGGGGCTGGGTATGGCTACACCTTC.

The chain combines TRBV7-9 with TRBJ1-4; tentatively, D is TRBD1 (6 bases). Trimming shortened V by 5 bases and J by 7 bases, and 14 bases separated the two germline ends. This CDR3 is built from 14 residues. Germline lookup yields CDR1 SEHNR and CDR2 FQNEAQ (reference sequence). CDR3 coding DNA: TGTGCCAGCAGCCAAGAGGGGGGATTTGAAAAACTGTTTTTT. Translated, it gives CASSQEGGFEKLFF.

V gene TRBV7-8 combines with J gene TRBJ2-7, with TRBD1 identical over 9 bases. V lost 1 base, J lost 6 bases, and 13 bases stayed unmatched. The CDR3 totals 17 residues. Looked up from germline, CDR1 is SGHVS and CDR2 is FQNEAQ. CDR3 nucleotides: TGTGCCAGCAGCTTAGAGTCGGTTTGGGACAGGGCGTCCGAGCAGTACTTC. Its protein is CASSLESVWDRASEQYF.

This rearrangement joins TRBV5-4 to TRBJ1-1; tentative D call: TRBD1 (6 bases). With 4 bases removed from V and 4 bases from J, the gap between germline ends came to 11 bases. Germline V gene lookup returns CDR1 SGHNT and CDR2 YYREEE (reference sequence). The CDR3 loop spans 13 amino acids. The CDR3 loop is CASSARGSTEAFF. The CDR3 bases are TGTGCCAGCAGCGCCAGGGGTAGCACTGAAGCTTTCTTT.

V and J are TRBV5-8 and TRBJ2-7; D is possibly TRBD1 or TRBD2 (6 bases each). The ends were cut back, 1 base at V and 2 bases at J, with 13 bases in the middle. The CDR3 spans 15 residues. The V gene's germline CDR1 is SGHTS and CDR2 YDEGEE. The CDR3 region has the DNA TGTGCCAGCAGCTTGTGGGGGCGGGGAGCCTACGAGCAGTACTTC. Amino acids: CASSLWGRGAYEQYF.

This chain links TRBV12-2 with TRBJ1-2; TRBD1, the D gene given by the table, was not confirmed from the DNA. TRBV12-2 is a listed pseudogene. There are 13 residues in the CDR3. The CDR3 is CASRQYRAYGYTF. In DNA, the CDR3 is TGTGCAAGTCGCCAATACAGGGCGTATGGCTACACCTTC.

The gene calls are TRBV6-1 and TRBJ2-7; D is unclear. Trimming took 2 bases from V and 3 from J, leaving 5 bases between them. CDR3 length: 12 amino acids. The germline V gene has CDR1 MNHNS and CDR2 SASEGT. The CDR3 DNA follows: TGTGCCAGCAGTGAAAGTAACTACGAGCAGTACTTC. It encodes CASSESNYEQYF.

The table lists this clone with a count of one. V usage is TRBV2 and J usage is TRBJ1-6; D is ambiguous. The ends were cut back, 3 bases at V and 5 bases at J, with 5 bases in the middle. CDR1 is SNHLY, CDR2 FYNNEI, per germline. CDR3 length equals 13 residues. CDR3 nucleotides: TGTGCCAGCAGTGATTGGGATAATTCACCCCTCCACTTT. Encoded protein: CASSDWDNSPLHF.